The subject of this entry is one TCR beta chain. The antigen remains undetermined. The data were taken from a study of cytomegalovirus exposure and HLA in healthy donors. Whole-study results and caveats: Associated with cytomegalovirus, according to the listing, were 150 to 200 TCR beta chains.

Clones were sequenced by immunoSEQ multiplex PCR, and TCRdb holds only the in-frame ones, with some missing. The data hold 200,000 to 300,000 clones, with 85% to 90% observed a single time. The V end lost 1 base, the J end lost 8 bases, and 15 bases lay between the germline ends. Germline loops: CDR1 SGHRS, CDR2 YFSETQ. CDR3 length: 15 amino acids. The receptor was derived from a man younger than 35 in good health and CMV-seronegative. The chain has TRBV5-1 and TRBJ1-4, with D perhaps matching TRBD1 (6 bases). Sequences were obtained from PBMCs. CDR3 sequence: CASSLWAGEGEKLFF. The CDR3 bases are TGCGCCAGCAGCTTGTGGGCAGGGGAGGGCGAAAAACTGTTTTTT.